The 21 T cell receptor beta chains listed next were all sequenced from one sample in a study of T-cell reconstitution after alpha-beta-depleted transplantation in children. It was with unique molecular identifiers that the TCRbeta library was prepared. TCRdb recomputed calls from the PCR reads with MiXCR, one row per CDR3 protein. The data contain approximately 800,000 distinct CDR3 sequences, approximately 15% of them singletons. The sample was PBMCs, mostly from graft donor cells, taken 360 days after TCRalphabeta/CD19-depleted stem cell transplant. These receptors originate from a male patient aged 10-17 years who had a stem cell transplant for acute lymphoblastic leukemia, so the T cells may come from the graft donor.

This clonotype appeared many times. The chain joins TRBV7-9 to TRBJ2-3; possible D gene TRBD1, 6 bases. The germline CDR1 and CDR2 sequences are SEHNR and FQNEAQ (reference sequence). CDR3 length equals 13 residues. V gave up 9 bases and J gave up 6 bases, with 16 bases separating them. The DNA of the CDR3 is TGTGCCAGTCTTACTGGGGGCGTGGATACGCAGTATTTT. Amino acids: CASLTGGVDTQYF.

Details on this clonotype: One junction end does not reproduce the germline sequence, and a read error may be involved. This chain uses TRBV12-3 or TRBV12-4 with TRBJ2-1; D gene ambiguous. The CDR3 is 12 residues long. CDR3 sequence (DNA): TGTGCCAGCAGTTCGGATTACAGTGAGCAGTTCTTC. Encoded protein: CASSSDYSEQFF.

This clonotype appeared a single time. The gene calls are TRBV12-3 or TRBV12-4 and TRBJ2-7; no clear D gene. Trimming left V 11 bases short and J 3 bases short, with 32 bases between. The CDR3 is 18 residues long. This CDR3 is CAFCFSRDRLSPYYEQYF. In DNA form, the CDR3 reads TGTGCCTTCTGTTTCTCAAGGGATAGGCTATCCCCTTACTACGAGCAGTACTTC.

A few counts support this clonotype. The chain uses TRBV5-1 and TRBJ2-7; D ambiguous. Trimming shortened V by 3 bases and J by 4 bases, and 14 bases separated the two germline ends. This CDR3 region has 14 residues. Germline V gives CDR1 SGHRS, CDR2 YFSETQ. The CDR3 sequence is CASSWAPRAYEQYF. CDR3 nucleotides: TGCGCCAGCAGCTGGGCCCCACGGGCGTACGAGCAGTACTTC.

The gene calls are TRBV6-2 or TRBV6-3 and TRBJ2-3; 9 nucleotides align to TRBD1. J lost 9 bases, V lost 2 bases, and 3 bases had no gene match. CDR1 MNHEY and CDR2 SVGEGT come from the germline V gene. This CDR3 comprises 13 residues. This CDR3 reads CASSYAGTGTQYF. The CDR3, as DNA: TGTGCCAGCAGTTACGCCGGGACAGGGACGCAGTATTTT.

The chain uses TRBV11-2 and TRBJ1-1; D possibly corresponds to TRBD1 (5 bases). This CDR3 is 15 amino acids long. V lost 4 bases and J lost 4, with 16 bases in between. Germline V gene lookup returns CDR1 SGHAT and CDR2 FQNNGV. The CDR3 loop is CASSSSGMGGTEAFF. CDR3 DNA: TGTGCCAGCAGCTCATCAGGGATGGGGGGCACTGAAGCTTTCTTT.

V is TRBV29-1 and J is TRBJ2-1, with 12 bases matching TRBD2. V lost 4 bases and J lost 13; bases outside the gene matches: 20. CDR3 length equals 17 residues. CDR1 SQVTM and CDR2 ANQGSEA come from the germline V gene. This CDR3 is CSVVNGEFPTSGRRQFF. CDR3 DNA: TGCAGCGTTGTGAATGGGGAGTTTCCGACTAGCGGGAGAAGACAGTTCTTC.

This clonotype was counted at least ten times. This rearrangement joins TRBV14 to TRBJ2-2; TRBD2 is a possible D gene (6 bases). The V end lost 4 bases, the J end lost 7 bases, and 13 bases lay between the germline ends. Germline loops: CDR1 SGHDN, CDR2 FVKESK. This CDR3 has 14 residues. The CDR3 loop reads CASSPTSILGELFF. CDR3 DNA sequence: TGTGCCAGCAGCCCAACTAGCATCCTCGGGGAGCTGTTTTTT.

This clonotype was detected only a few times. This chain uses TRBV14 with TRBJ2-5; the D gene is possibly TRBD1 (5 bases). The CDR3 loop spans 15 amino acids. Per the germline V gene, CDR1 is SGHDN and CDR2 is FVKESK. Between the trimmed V and J ends, which lost 0 bases and 3 bases, there was a span of 11 bases. CDR3 sequence reads: CASSQDEWGEETQYF. The DNA of the CDR3 is TGTGCCAGCAGCCAAGATGAGTGGGGCGAAGAGACCCAGTACTTC.

This clonotype has a handful of counts. V and J are TRBV28 and TRBJ2-7; D call uncertain. This CDR3 is 12 amino acids long. From germline, CDR1 is MDHEN and CDR2 SYDVKM. Trimming removed 6 bases from V and 5 bases from J, with 11 bases in between. CDR3 DNA sequence: TGTGCCAGCAGCCAAAACACGAACGAGCAGTACTTC. It yields the protein CASSQNTNEQYF.

This clonotype was seen more than once but under ten times. This sequence joins TRBV5-6 and TRBJ2-7; TRBD1 might be the D (6 bases). V was cut by 1 base and J by 5 bases, with 13 bases left in between. This CDR3 has 14 residues. Per the germline V gene, CDR1 is SGHDT and CDR2 is YYEEEE. CDR3 amino acids: CASSLQTGRDEQYF. The CDR3 DNA is TGTGCCAGCAGCTTGCAGACAGGAAGGGACGAGCAGTACTTC.

This chain links TRBV7-3 with TRBJ2-1, with D maybe TRBD2 (6 bases). The V end was cut by 5 bases, the J end by 6 bases, with 14 bases between. Germline CDR1 and CDR2: SGHTA and FQGTGA. The CDR3 spans 14 residues. Written as DNA, the CDR3 is TGTGCCAGCAGCCTCCTCGGGAGCCCCAATGAGCAGTTCTTC. This sequence encodes CASSLLGSPNEQFF.

This clonotype was seen a handful of times. The CDR3 bases are TGTGCCAGCAGCGTGGGACTTGCAACCTACGAGCAGTACTTC. Its translation is CASSVGLATYEQYF. The V and J genes are TRBV9 and TRBJ2-7, with D possibly being TRBD2 (6 bases). This CDR3 comprises 14 residues. Germline CDR1 is SGDLS and CDR2 is YYNGEE. V shed 2 bases and J shed 2 bases, with 11 bases lying between them.

CDR3 in DNA: TGCAGCGTTGAAGCCGACGGAAGCGGGAGCCCGGGTGAGCAGTTCTTC. It codes for CSVEADGSGSPGEQFF. This chain links TRBV29-1 with TRBJ2-1, with 8 nucleotides matching TRBD2. V was pared by 1 base and J by 9 bases, with 14 bases of the junction left unmatched. Germline V gene lookup returns CDR1 SQVTM and CDR2 ANQGSEA. This CDR3 contains 16 residues.

The chain links TRBV28 to TRBJ2-1, with a tentative D call TRBD1 (6 bases). Germline-derived CDR1 and CDR2 are MDHEN and SYDVKM. This CDR3 comprises 14 residues. Trimming removed 3 bases at V and 5 bases at J, with 11 bases between. CDR3 protein: CASSFGGWNNEQFF. The CDR3 DNA follows: TGTGCCAGCAGTTTTGGGGGCTGGAACAATGAGCAGTTCTTC.

This clonotype was counted only a few times. The chain links TRBV27 to TRBJ2-7; weak D call: TRBD2 (5 bases). The germline V and J ends were trimmed by 5 bases and 3 bases, with 14 bases remaining between them. The germline CDR1 and CDR2 sequences are MNHEY and SMNVEV (reference sequence). The CDR3 has 14 amino acids. CDR3 region: CASSQIVGDYEQYF. The CDR3 DNA sequence: TGTGCCAGCAGTCAGATTGTGGGAGACTACGAGCAGTACTTC.

This clonotype was seen a few times. The chain combines TRBV28 with TRBJ1-2; 7 nucleotides align to TRBD1. This CDR3 has 13 residues. With V trimmed by 7 bases and J by 8 bases, 10 bases remained unmatched. Germline loops: CDR1 MDHEN, CDR2 SYDVKM. CDR3 bases: TGTGCCAGCAACCTGGACAGGTTGGGAGGCTACACCTTC. It specifies CASNLDRLGGYTF.

A few counts support this clonotype. This sequence joins TRBV14 and TRBJ2-2, with D possibly called TRBD1 or TRBD2 (5 bases each). This CDR3 has 15 amino acids. The V gene's germline CDR1 is SGHDN and CDR2 FVKESK. The germline V and J ends were trimmed by 3 bases and 6 bases, with 14 bases remaining between them. CDR3 protein: CASSQLTRGAGELFF. In nucleotides, the CDR3 is TGTGCCAGCAGCCAGCTAACAAGAGGGGCCGGGGAGCTGTTTTTT.

This clonotype has a handful of counts. The CDR3 here is CSARASGSVRWTDTQYF. The CDR3 nucleotides read TGCAGTGCTAGGGCCAGCGGGAGCGTTCGGTGGACAGATACGCAGTATTTT. The J gene is TRBJ2-3, the V gene TRBV20-1, with TRBD2 identical over 8 bases. Germline V CDR1 and CDR2: DFQATT, SNEGSKA (reference sequence). The ends lost 3 bases at V and 3 bases at J; junction bases unmatched: 14. CDR3 size: 17 residues.

The rearrangement uses TRBV5-1 and TRBJ2-2, with 7 positions matching TRBD1. J lost 1 base, V lost 1 base, and 4 bases had no gene match. Germline CDR1 reads SGHRS; CDR2 reads YFSETQ. This CDR3 has 16 amino acids. CDR3 region: CASSLNRQGNTGELFF. CDR3 DNA: TGCGCCAGCAGCTTGAATCGACAGGGGAACACCGGGGAGCTGTTTTTT.

This clonotype was seen ten or more times. V is TRBV5-1 and J is TRBJ2-2; D is uncertain. The CDR3 consists of 13 residues. Germline V gene sequence: CDR1 SGHRS, CDR2 YFSETQ. The V and J ends lost 2 bases and 2 bases respectively, with 4 bases between them. The CDR3 spells CASSFFNTGELFF. CDR3 bases: TGCGCCAGCAGCTTCTTCAACACCGGGGAGCTGTTTTTT.